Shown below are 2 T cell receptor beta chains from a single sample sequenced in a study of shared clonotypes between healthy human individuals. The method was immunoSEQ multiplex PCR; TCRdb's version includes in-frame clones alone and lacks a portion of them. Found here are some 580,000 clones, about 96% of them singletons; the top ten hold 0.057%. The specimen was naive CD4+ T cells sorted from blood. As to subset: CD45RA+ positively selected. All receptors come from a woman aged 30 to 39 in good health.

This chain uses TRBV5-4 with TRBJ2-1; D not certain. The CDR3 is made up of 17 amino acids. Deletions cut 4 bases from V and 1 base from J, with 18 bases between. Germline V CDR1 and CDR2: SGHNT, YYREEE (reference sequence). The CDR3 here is CASSQVKLAASYNEQFF. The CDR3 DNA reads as TGTGCCAGCAGCCAAGTGAAACTGGCGGCATCCTACAATGAGCAGTTCTTC.

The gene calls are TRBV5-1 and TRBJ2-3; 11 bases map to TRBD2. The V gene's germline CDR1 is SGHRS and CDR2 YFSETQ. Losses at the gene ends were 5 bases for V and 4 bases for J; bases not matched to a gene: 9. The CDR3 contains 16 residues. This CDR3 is CASSFTSGSSADTQYF. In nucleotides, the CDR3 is TGCGCCAGCAGTTTTACTAGCGGGAGCTCAGCAGATACGCAGTATTTT. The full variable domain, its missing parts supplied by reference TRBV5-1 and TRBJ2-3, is KAGVTQTPRYLIKTRGQQVTLSCSPISGHRSVSWYQQTPGQGLQFLFEYFSETQRNKGNFPGRFSGRQFSNSRSEMNVSTLELGDSALYLCASSFTSGSSADTQYFGPGTRLTVL.